Each of the 8 T cell receptor beta chains below was sequenced from the same sample in a study of response to subunit inactivated influenza vaccine. TCRdb reprocessed the RT-PCR reads with MiXCR, giving one entry per CDR3 protein. Among 750,000 to 850,000 distinct CDR3 sequences listed, approximately 17% were seen once. Here the sequenced sample was PBMCs from blood, taken more than 4 days after vaccination. The receptors were gathered from a man between 45 and 60 years old who received an inactivated influenza vaccine.

V is TRBV4-1 and J is TRBJ2-2; 8 bases line up with TRBD2. The CDR3 consists of 17 residues. Trimming at V came to 1 base and at J to 3 bases, leaving 7 bases not matched to a gene. Germline CDR1 reads MGHRA; CDR2 reads YSYEKL. The CDR3 here is CASSQGPGGRHTGELFF. CDR3 coding DNA: TGCGCCAGCAGCCAAGGTCCGGGGGGGCGGCACACCGGGGAGCTGTTTTTT.

This chain connects TRBV6-1 to TRBJ1-5; unclear D gene. The CDR3 runs to 15 residues. Germline V gene lookup returns CDR1 MNHNS and CDR2 SASEGT. The V and J ends lost 6 bases and 0 bases respectively, with 12 bases between them. The CDR3 DNA follows: TGTGCCAGCAGCCGGACGGTTTATAGCAATCAGCCCCAGCATTTT. It codes for CASSRTVYSNQPQHF.

This chain joins TRBV29-1 and TRBJ2-7, with D tentatively TRBD1 or TRBD2 (5 bases each). The CDR3 spans 14 residues. The germline V and J ends were trimmed by 6 bases and 6 bases, with 21 bases remaining between them. Germline assignment: CDR1 SQVTM and CDR2 ANQGSEA. CDR3 protein: CSVARMRGPLEQYF. The CDR3 DNA reads as TGCAGCGTCGCCAGAATGAGGGGCCCGCTCGAGCAGTACTTC.

This clonotype has at least ten counts. The chain has TRBV4-3 and TRBJ2-2; D gene unclear. V lost 1 base, J lost 6 bases, and 9 bases lay in between. The CDR3 runs 14 residues. From germline, CDR1 is LGHNA and CDR2 YSLEER. The CDR3 is CASSQVLDAGELFF. DNA of the CDR3: TGCGCCAGCAGCCAAGTGTTGGATGCCGGGGAGCTGTTTTTT.

The rearrangement links TRBV20-1 to TRBJ1-2; weak D call: TRBD1 (6 bases). V lost 3 bases to trimming and J lost 2 bases, with 13 bases between them. The CDR3 is made up of 14 amino acids. In germline, CDR1 is DFQATT, CDR2 SNEGSKA (reference sequence). The DNA of the CDR3 is TGCAGTGCTAGCGGACAGCTAAGAAACTATGGCTACACCTTC. It codes for CSASGQLRNYGYTF.

The chain uses TRBV10-3 and TRBJ2-1, with no clear D. The CDR3 covers 12 residues. Germline V gives CDR1 ENHRY, CDR2 SYGVKD. The germline V and J ends were trimmed by 0 bases and 8 bases, with 5 bases remaining between them. The CDR3 DNA sequence: TGTGCCATCAGTGAGTCGGCGTATGAGCAGTTCTTC. It codes for CAISESAYEQFF.

This clonotype was seen only a few times. The rearrangement links TRBV28 to TRBJ2-3, with D hard to call. The length of the CDR3 is 14 residues. The ends were cut back, 4 bases at V and 8 bases at J, with 16 bases in the middle. Germline CDR1 MDHEN, CDR2 SYDVKM. The CDR3 DNA follows: TGTGCCAGCAGTTCCTCGATAAACACGGGTACGCAGTATTTT. Residues: CASSSSINTGTQYF.

This clonotype appeared once. V is TRBV18 and J is TRBJ1-3; D ambiguous. Germline CDR1 KGHSH, CDR2 LQKENI. This CDR3 is 12 amino acids long. V dropped 5 bases and J dropped 9 bases, with 11 bases sitting between them. DNA of the CDR3: TGTGCCAGCTCAACCGAAGGAGGCACCATATATTTT. Translated, it gives CASSTEGGTIYF.